This T cell receptor (beta chain) emerged from a study of regulatory T cells in long-lasting Graves disease. Study-wide background: Positivity for TSH receptor antibodies plus over 5 years of antithyroid drugs meant persistent Graves' disease.

The CDR3 length is 17 residues. Trimming shortened V by 4 bases and J by 0 bases, and 16 bases separated the two germline ends. From germline, CDR1 is MGHRA and CDR2 YSYEKL. Sample time point: persistent/refractory GD, antithyroid drugs over 5 years with positive TRAb. After RNA was extracted from PBMCs, the TCR library was made from it. This clonotype was picked up a small number of times. The antigen is not known. Study-wide results and limits: Persistent disease was associated with favored TRBV28 usage and with favored use of TRBJ1-2 and TRBJ2-5. Sharing of public clonotypes was greater in persistent patients (roughly 2,900) than in new patients (around 1,000).

HTBI primers from iRepertoire and Arm-PCR of CDR3 regions yielded the TCR beta libraries. Original processing notes: Identification across samples found some 60 TRBV and fewer than 15 TRBJ segments. TCRdb passed the multiplex PCR reads through MiXCR, listing each CDR3 protein once. In this record, the V and J calls reflect TCRdb's handling and not the investigators' own analysis. The data contain 310,000 or so distinct CDR3 sequences, around 20% of them seen just once; the ten biggest clones take up around 30%. The specimen comprised peripheral blood mononuclear cells (PBMCs), sampled when the disease was refractory, from a patient treated with antithyroid drugs. This chain links TRBV4-1 with TRBJ2-4, with D perhaps assigned TRBD1 or TRBD2 (6 bases each). This sequence was found in a female donor with Graves disease. DNA of the CDR3: TGCGCCAGCAGCCCGCCAGGGGTCGGGGGAGCCAAAAACATTCAGTACTTC. Its translation: CASSPPGVGGAKNIQYF.